These 5 T cell receptor beta chains came from one sample sequenced in a study of T cells after yellow fever vaccination. TCRdb redid the calling of the 5' RACE reads with MiXCR, one entry per CDR3 protein. Here the sample spans roughly 400,000 distinct CDR3 sequences, roughly a sixth being singletons. Sequencing used PBMCs, obtained before the yellow fever booster vaccination. These receptors were obtained from a man between 18 and 29 years old who received the YFV17D yellow fever vaccine.

This clonotype has a handful of counts. The V and J genes are TRBV20-1 and TRBJ2-1, with D possibly TRBD2 on 5 matching bases. The V end lost 3 bases, the J end lost 6 bases, and 18 bases lay between the germline ends. The CDR3 loop spans 15 amino acids. Germline lookup yields CDR1 DFQATT and CDR2 SNEGSKA (reference sequence). The CDR3 is CSASRNPGKGNEQFF. For the CDR3, the DNA is TGCAGTGCTAGTCGGAATCCGGGGAAGGGCAATGAGCAGTTCTTC.

The chain employs TRBV6-1 and TRBJ1-1; 9 bases agree with TRBD1. Germline lookup yields CDR1 MNHNS and CDR2 SASEGT. Unmatched junction bases numbered 3, after V lost 4 bases and J lost 3 bases. The CDR3 is 14 amino acids. DNA for the CDR3: TGTGCCAGCAGTGGTACAGGGGGCCACACTGAAGCTTTCTTT. It yields the protein CASSGTGGHTEAFF.

This clonotype occurred a few times. The genes are TRBV12-3 or TRBV12-4 and TRBJ1-5, with D perhaps matching TRBD1 (5 bases). Deletions cut 3 bases from V and 7 bases from J, with 10 bases between. The CDR3 has 13 amino acids. In DNA, the CDR3 is TGTGCCAGCAGTTTCTTGGGGGAACAGCCCCAGCATTTT. This translates into CASSFLGEQPQHF.

The rearrangement joins TRBV21-1 to TRBJ2-1; TRBD1 is taken as the D call from the table, unchecked against the DNA. TRBV21-1 is annotated as a pseudogene. The CDR3 consists of 16 residues. The CDR3 here is CASSKWVGQGVNEQFF. CDR3 coding DNA: TGTGCCAGCAGCAAATGGGTTGGACAGGGGGTGAATGAGCAGTTCTTC.

This clonotype was counted only a few times. This chain joins TRBV12-3 or TRBV12-4 and TRBJ2-3; D uncertain. The CDR3 spans 13 residues. The ends were cut back, 2 bases at V and 5 bases at J, with 8 bases in the middle. CDR3 region: CASSLIRLDTQYF. The CDR3 DNA is TGTGCCAGCAGTTTAATCCGGCTAGATACGCAGTATTTT.